This T cell receptor beta chain was identified during a study of blood T cell repertoires in COVID-19. Overall study: Donors in the United States, Italy and Spain gave samples during acute or convalescent COVID-19. PBMCs, B-cell-depleted T cells, or T cells provided the cDNA or gDNA that made up the material.

Original analysis: Amplified reference gene primers provided the basis for estimating nucleated cell counts. Measured with immunoSEQ multiplex PCR; TCRdb has only the in-frame clones, and not every one. V and J calls and clone size come straight from that table; D and trimming were deduced from the DNA. The sample contains approximately 200,000 clones, roughly 79% of which appear only once. The sample consisted of peripheral blood. This clonotype was sampled from a man aged 60-69 years with active or convalescent COVID-19.

In DNA form, the CDR3 reads TGTGCCAGTAGACCCCGTGGATGGGACAGGGATCAGAGCAATCAGCCCCAGCATTTT. Its translation: CASRPRGWDRDQSNQPQHF. This sequence joins TRBV19 and TRBJ1-5; 9 bases are shared with TRBD1. CDR1 and CDR2 from the germline V gene are LNHDA and SQIVND (reference sequence). The CDR3 spans 19 residues. J lost 1 base, V lost 6 bases, and 16 bases had no gene match.